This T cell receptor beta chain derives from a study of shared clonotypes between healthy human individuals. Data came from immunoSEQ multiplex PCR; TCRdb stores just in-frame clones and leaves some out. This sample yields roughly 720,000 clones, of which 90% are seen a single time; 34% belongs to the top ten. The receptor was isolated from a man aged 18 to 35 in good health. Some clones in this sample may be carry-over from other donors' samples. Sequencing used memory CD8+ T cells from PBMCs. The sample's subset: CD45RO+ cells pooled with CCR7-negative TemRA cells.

CDR3 sequence reads: CASSQDRTTGGNYEQYF. In DNA, the CDR3 is TGCGCCAGCAGCCAAGATCGTACGACAGGGGGGAATTACGAGCAGTACTTC. The chain links TRBV4-3 to TRBJ2-7; the match to TRBD1 covers 9 bases. This CDR3 contains 17 residues. The V and J ends lost 0 bases and 4 bases, in that order; junction bases with no gene match: 10. Germline V gene sequence: CDR1 LGHNA, CDR2 YSLEER.